This T cell receptor beta chain came from a study of T cells in Graves' hyperthyroidism and ophthalmopathy. In the study overall: Peripheral blood was obtained at initial diagnosis, preceding any treatment. Findings and limits, study-wide: Stable hyperthyroidism was separated from ophthalmopathy by a model based on 13 V-J features. Peripheral blood also featured most of the thyroid clonotypes expanded above 0.001.

This CDR3 region has 14 residues. Germline CDR1 is MNHNS and CDR2 is SASEGT. Trimming took off 6 bases at V and 0 bases at J, with 12 bases between the two ends. Thyroid ultrasound and orbital computed tomography, with clinical symptoms and serum thyroxine and TRAb, informed diagnoses. RNA transcripts provided the source from which TCR beta CDR3 regions were amplified. TCR CDR3 underwent first-round RT-PCR with the HTBI primer set. One entry per CDR3 protein results from TCRdb running MiXCR on the multiplex PCR reads. Among 600,000 or so distinct CDR3 sequences listed, about 16% were seen once. At least ten counts were recorded for this clonotype. Its antigen remains unidentified.

The chain combines TRBV6-1 with TRBJ2-7; D remains ambiguous. The receptor was isolated from a woman under 40 with Graves' hyperthyroidism. Sequencing was done on a sample of blood. The DNA for the CDR3 is TGTGCCAGCAGACCCAGTGAATACTCCTACGAGCAGTACTTC. Protein product: CASRPSEYSYEQYF.